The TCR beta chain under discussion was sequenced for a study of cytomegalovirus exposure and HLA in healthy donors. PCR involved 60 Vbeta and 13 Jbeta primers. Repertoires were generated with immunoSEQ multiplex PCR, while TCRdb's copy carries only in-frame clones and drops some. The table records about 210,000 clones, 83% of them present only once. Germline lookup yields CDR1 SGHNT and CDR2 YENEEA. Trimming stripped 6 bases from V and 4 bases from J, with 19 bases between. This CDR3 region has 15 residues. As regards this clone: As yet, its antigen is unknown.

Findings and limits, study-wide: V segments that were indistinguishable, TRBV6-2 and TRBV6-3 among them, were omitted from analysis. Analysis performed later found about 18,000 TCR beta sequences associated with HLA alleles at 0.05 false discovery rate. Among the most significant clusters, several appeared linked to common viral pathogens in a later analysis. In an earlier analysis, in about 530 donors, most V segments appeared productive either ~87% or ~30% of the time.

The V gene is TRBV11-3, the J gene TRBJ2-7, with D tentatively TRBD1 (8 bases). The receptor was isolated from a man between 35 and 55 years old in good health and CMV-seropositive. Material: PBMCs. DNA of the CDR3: TGTGCCAGCAGTCAGGGGGCAGCGGGAATTTACGAGCAGTACTTC. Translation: CASSQGAAGIYEQYF.